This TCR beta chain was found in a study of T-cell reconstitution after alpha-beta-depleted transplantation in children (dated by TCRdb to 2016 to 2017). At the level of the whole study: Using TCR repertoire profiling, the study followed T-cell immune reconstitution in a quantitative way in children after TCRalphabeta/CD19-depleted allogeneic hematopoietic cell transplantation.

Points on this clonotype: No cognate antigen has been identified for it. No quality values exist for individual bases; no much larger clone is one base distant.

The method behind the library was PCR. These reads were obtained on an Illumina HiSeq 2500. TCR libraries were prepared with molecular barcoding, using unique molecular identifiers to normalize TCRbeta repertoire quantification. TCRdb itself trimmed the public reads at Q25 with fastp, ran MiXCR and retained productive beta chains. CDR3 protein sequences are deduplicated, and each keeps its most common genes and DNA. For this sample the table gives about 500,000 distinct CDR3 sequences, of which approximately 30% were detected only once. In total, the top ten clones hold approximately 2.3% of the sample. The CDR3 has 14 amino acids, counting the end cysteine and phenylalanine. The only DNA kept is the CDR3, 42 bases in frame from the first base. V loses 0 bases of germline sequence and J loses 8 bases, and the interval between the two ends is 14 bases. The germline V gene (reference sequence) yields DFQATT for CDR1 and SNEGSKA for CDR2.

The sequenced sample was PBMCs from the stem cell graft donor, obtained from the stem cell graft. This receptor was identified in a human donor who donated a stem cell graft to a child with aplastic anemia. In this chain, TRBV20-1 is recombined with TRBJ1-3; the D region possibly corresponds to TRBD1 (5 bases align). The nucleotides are TGCAGTGCTAGAGATCGGGGGGGTCGAGACACCATATATTTT. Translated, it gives CSARDRGGRDTIYF.